This T cell receptor (beta chain) stems from a study of shared clonotypes between healthy human individuals. CD8 cells regarded as naive lacked CD45RO, were positively chosen for CCR7, and omitted terminally differentiated effector memory CD45RA+ cells. This clone has a single count. Sequencing was performed with immunoSEQ multiplex PCR; in TCRdb, only in-frame clones are kept and a portion is missing. The sample yields more than 2 million clones, over 85% seen once. The clonotype was recovered from a man aged 18 to 29 in good health. The sample taken for sequencing was naive CD8+ T cells sorted from blood.

The CDR3 region is CASVPDSYYYEQYF. The CDR3 nucleotides are TGTGCCAGCGTCCCGGACAGTTACTACTACGAGCAGTACTTC. The J gene is TRBJ2-7, the V gene TRBV6-1, with a tentative D call TRBD1 (6 bases). Trimming took off 8 bases at V and 3 bases at J, with 17 bases between the two ends. The germline V gene has CDR1 MNHNS and CDR2 SASEGT. This CDR3 spans 14 amino acids.